This T cell receptor (beta chain) was sequenced for a study of T cells in Graves' hyperthyroidism and ophthalmopathy (dated by TCRdb to the late 2010s). For the study in its entirety: TCR V-J signatures able to tell the groups apart were searched for in a discovery cohort of 95 to 100 patients, of whom more than 40 had Graves' ophthalmopathy and under 65 had stable Graves' hyperthyroidism. TCR Vbeta CDR3 sequencing of 135 peripheral blood samples (approximately 44 ophthalmopathy, roughly 74 hyperthyroidism and roughly 17 progressor patients) is reported in the paper. The 100 or so discovery patients were divided at random into training and test sets in a 7:3 ratio. Following sampling, methimazole starting at 30 mg daily was given to hyperthyroidism patients, and high-dose intravenous methylprednisolone was given to ophthalmopathy patients. The study also compared thyroid tissue and blood T-cell repertoires from about six Graves' hyperthyroidism patients. Prospective prediction of ophthalmopathy was tested in an independent validation cohort of 18 to 20 hyperthyroidism patients and 15 to 17 patients who later progressed to ophthalmopathy. Summary of the overall study and its limitations: A 13 V-J signature model separated ophthalmopathy from stable hyperthyroidism, with just over 85% sensitivity and roughly 81% specificity in cross-validation and 80%/75% in testing. In validation, the model predicted progression to ophthalmopathy a median of roughly 6.1 months before onset, with roughly 70% sensitivity and 72.22% specificity. Most expanded thyroid clonotypes (frequency above 0.001) were also detected in blood, suggesting blood repertoires may reflect thyroid immune responses. Sample size was not statistically predetermined, and blinding of investigators to group allocation was not performed.

TCR beta CDR3 regions were amplified from RNA transcripts. The first round of RT-PCR for the TCR CDR3 was performed with the HTBI primer set and the Qiagen OneStep RT-PCR kit. Libraries were constructed in a second round of multiplex PCR, after which size selection and purification were carried out. Sequencing of the libraries was done on an Illumina HiSeq2000 using paired-end 100 bp reads. Turning to the authors' computational methods: SOAPnuke was used to process the raw data, removing reads that contained adapters or uncalled bases, had a mean Phred below 15, or lacked an exact match to the constant primer or identifier. COPE v1.2.5 was used to merge high-quality paired reads, and clonotypes were defined as unique nucleotide sequences. Clonotypes were aligned to IMGT TRBV, TRBD and TRBJ reference segments using MiTCR v1.1. Analysis was restricted to V-J combinations with a frequency above 0.0001, which covered 99% to 99.2% of repertoires. The TCS score was defined as the ratio of F50 (clonal expansion) to E x V (chaos), calculated using BLOSUM62-based TCRdist between CDR3 peptides within each V-J. Welch's t-statistics and random forest reduced fewer than 600 V-J features to roughly 13, which were used in a naive Bayes classifier (R e1071). The Morisita-Horn index was used to measure how similar the thyroid and blood repertoires were. TCRdb reworked the public reads: Q25 trimming with fastp, MiXCR clone assembly, productive beta chains retained. Each entry merges the rows of one CDR3 protein and shows their most common DNA and genes. These V and J calls rely on TCRdb rather than the paper's analysis. The sample table shows about 540,000 distinct CDR3 sequences, and under 60% are seen once. The top ten constitute about 7.8% of the sample.

The CDR3 sequence holds 12 residues, the cysteine and phenylalanine included. The kept DNA is CDR3 alone, 36 bases in frame from the first base. The germline V gene provides CDR1 MNHNS and CDR2 SASEGT. Trimming takes 3 bases from V and 7 bases from J, and the germline ends sit 7 bases apart. Stable Graves' hyperthyroidism was defined as no progression to ophthalmopathy during 18 months of follow-up. Hyperthyroidism patients were newly diagnosed, had a disease duration of under 2 months, and were aged 18 to 65 years. Exclusion was applied to patients with uncontrolled infections, other autoimmune diseases, pregnancy or lactation. Diagnoses relied on clinical symptoms, serum thyroxine and TRAb, thyroid ultrasound and orbital computed tomography. Total RNA was extracted with Trizol reagent, and quality was checked on an Agilent 2100 Bioanalyzer. There are many counts of this clonotype. It lacks a known antigen. No much larger clone is present one base from it, and per-base qualities are unavailable.

The specimen was peripheral blood or thyroid tissue (not recorded which). Recombination linked TRBV6-1 to TRBJ1-5; too little of a D gene remains to name it. The origin of this receptor is a woman younger than 30 with Graves' hyperthyroidism. The DNA sequence is as follows: TGTGCCAGCAGTGAGCCACCACAGCCCCAGCATTTT. Its amino acids are CASSEPPQPQHF.